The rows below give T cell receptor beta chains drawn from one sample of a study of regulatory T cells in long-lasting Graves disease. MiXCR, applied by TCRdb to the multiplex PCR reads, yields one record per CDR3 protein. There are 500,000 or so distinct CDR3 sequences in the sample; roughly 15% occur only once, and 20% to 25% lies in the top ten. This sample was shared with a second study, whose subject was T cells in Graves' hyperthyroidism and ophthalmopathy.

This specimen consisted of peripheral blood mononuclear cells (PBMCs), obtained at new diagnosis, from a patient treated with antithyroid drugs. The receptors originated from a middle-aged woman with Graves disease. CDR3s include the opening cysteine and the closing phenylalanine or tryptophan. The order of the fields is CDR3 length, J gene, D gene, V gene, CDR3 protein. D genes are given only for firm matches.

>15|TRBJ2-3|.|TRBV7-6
CASSQGGDSTDTQYF
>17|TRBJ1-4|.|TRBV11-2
CASSLRRGEGTNEKLFF
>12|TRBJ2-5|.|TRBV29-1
CSVEEPRETQYF
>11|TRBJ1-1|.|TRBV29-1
CSWRSVTEAFF
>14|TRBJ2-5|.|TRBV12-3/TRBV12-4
CASSPPGAQKTQYF
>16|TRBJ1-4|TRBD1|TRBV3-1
CASRRLLTGSNEKLFF
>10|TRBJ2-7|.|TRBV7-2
CANFRGEQYF
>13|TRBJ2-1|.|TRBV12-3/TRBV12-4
CASSFAGNNEQFF
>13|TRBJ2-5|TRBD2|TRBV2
CASRRAGEETQYF
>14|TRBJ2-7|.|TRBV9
CASSSTIGAYEQYF
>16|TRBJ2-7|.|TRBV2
CASSDAGGHLSYEQYF
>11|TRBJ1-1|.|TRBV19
CASNTGFEAFF
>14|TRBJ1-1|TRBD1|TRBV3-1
CASSQRDSESVAFF
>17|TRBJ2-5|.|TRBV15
CATSSLEGSAFQETQYF
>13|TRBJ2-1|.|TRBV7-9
CASSLGDGLWQFF
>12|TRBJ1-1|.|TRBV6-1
CASEGPGTEAFF
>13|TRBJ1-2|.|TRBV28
CASGPPGRGGYTF